The T cell receptor (beta chain) under discussion was sequenced for a study of T-cell reconstitution after alpha-beta-depleted transplantation in children. Germline lookup yields CDR1 SGDLS and CDR2 YYNGEE. This CDR3 contains 17 residues. V lost 3 bases and J lost 1; bases outside the gene matches: 10. Findings of the study overall: In patients about two months after transplant, alpha-beta T cells reportedly arose from several hundred expanded graft clones. Day-60 TCRbeta diversity that was high in some patients was derived from surviving recipient T cells and thymic progenitors.

The sample holds many counts of this clonotype. What it recognizes is unknown. Unique molecular identifiers were incorporated into the prepared TCRbeta library. In TCRdb, the PCR reads were re-called with MiXCR into one record per CDR3 protein. The sample shows roughly 100,000 distinct CDR3 sequences, 4.5% to 7.5% of them seen only once. Sequenced here: PBMCs, mostly from graft donor cells, sampled 60 days after TCRalphabeta/CD19-depleted stem cell transplant. The chain joins TRBV9 to TRBJ2-7, with 10 bases aligning to TRBD2. This TCR was sampled from a female patient under 10 years old who had a stem cell transplant for Fanconi anemia, so the T cells may come from the graft donor. Here the CDR3 reads CASSDPLAGEGSYEQYF. As DNA, the CDR3 is TGTGCCAGCAGCGACCCCCTAGCGGGAGAGGGGTCCTACGAGCAGTACTTC.